The clone carrying this T cell receptor (beta chain) was seen a single time. The target antigen is unknown. Using immunoSEQ multiplex PCR, the repertoire was profiled, and TCRdb retains in-frame clones only, with some absent. The sample records 350,000 to 400,000 clones, approximately 90% being singletons. This entry is derived from a study of Ad26.COV2.S vaccination and SARS-CoV-2 variants. Points from the study as a whole: An underestimation of total T cell responses may have resulted from the TCR breadth and depth analyses. Vaccine recipients and placebo recipients showed similar non-spike TCR breadth.

Germline CDR1 reads DFQATT; CDR2 reads SNEGSKA (reference sequence). This CDR3 has 17 amino acids. V gave up 3 bases and J gave up 3 bases, with 24 bases separating them. Regarding treatment: some 20 received Ad26.COV2.S at low or high dose, single or two shots; about 5 received placebo; per-sample allocation not given. On day 63 after the first injection, vaccine and placebo recipients gave samples. The V and J genes are TRBV20-1 and TRBJ2-7, with D perhaps matching TRBD1 or TRBD2 (6 bases each). The TCR originated in a person aged 18-65 years who received the Ad26.COV2.S COVID-19 vaccine or a placebo. The starting material was peripheral blood, obtained in a trial of Ad26.COV2.S vaccine versus placebo. DNA of the CDR3: TGCAGTGCTAGTAACCAGCTACAGGGAGGACACGGCTACGAGCAGTACTTC. It translates to CSASNQLQGGHGYEQYF.